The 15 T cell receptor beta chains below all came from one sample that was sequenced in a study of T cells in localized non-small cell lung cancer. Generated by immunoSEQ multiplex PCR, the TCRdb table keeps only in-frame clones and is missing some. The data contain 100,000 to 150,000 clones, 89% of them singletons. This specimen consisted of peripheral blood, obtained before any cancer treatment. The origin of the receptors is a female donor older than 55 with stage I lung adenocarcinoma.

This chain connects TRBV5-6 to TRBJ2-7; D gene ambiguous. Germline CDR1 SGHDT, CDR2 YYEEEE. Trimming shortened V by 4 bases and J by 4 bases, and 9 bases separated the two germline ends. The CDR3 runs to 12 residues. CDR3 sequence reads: CASSMRLYEQYF. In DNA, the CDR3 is TGTGCCAGCAGCATGAGGCTATACGAGCAGTACTTC.

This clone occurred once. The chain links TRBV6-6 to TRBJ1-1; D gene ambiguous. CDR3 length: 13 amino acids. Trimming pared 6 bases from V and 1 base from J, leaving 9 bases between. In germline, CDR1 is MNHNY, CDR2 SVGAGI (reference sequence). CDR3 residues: CASRSSANTEAFF. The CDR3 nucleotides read TGTGCCAGCAGGTCATCAGCGAACACTGAAGCTTTCTTT.

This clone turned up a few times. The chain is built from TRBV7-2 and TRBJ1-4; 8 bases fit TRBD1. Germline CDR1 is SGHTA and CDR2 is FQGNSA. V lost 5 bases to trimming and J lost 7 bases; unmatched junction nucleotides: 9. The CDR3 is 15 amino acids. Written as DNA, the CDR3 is TGTGCCAGCAGCCGGGGCGGACAGGGAGCTGAAAAACTGTTTTTT. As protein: CASSRGGQGAEKLFF.

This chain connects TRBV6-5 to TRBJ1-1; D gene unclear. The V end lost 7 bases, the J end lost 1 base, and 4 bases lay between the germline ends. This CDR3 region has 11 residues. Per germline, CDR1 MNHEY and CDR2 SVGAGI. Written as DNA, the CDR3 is TGTGCCAGCACCCAGAACACTGAAGCTTTCTTT. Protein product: CASTQNTEAFF.

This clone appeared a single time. CDR3 coding DNA: TGTGCCAGCAGCGAGGGGCCGGGACACTCTGGAAACACCATATATTTT. Amino acid sequence: CASSEGPGHSGNTIYF. The V and J genes are TRBV5-8 and TRBJ1-3; D may be TRBD1 (6 bases). The germline V gene has CDR1 SGHTS and CDR2 YDEGEE. The CDR3 consists of 16 residues. Trimming pared 4 bases from V and 0 bases from J, leaving 14 bases between.

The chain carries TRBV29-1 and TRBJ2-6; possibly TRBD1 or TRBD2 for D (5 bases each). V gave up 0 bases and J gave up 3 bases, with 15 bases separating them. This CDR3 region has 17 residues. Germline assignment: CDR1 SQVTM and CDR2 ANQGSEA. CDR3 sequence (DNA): TGCAGCGTTGAAGATCGTCGGGGCCGTTATGGGGCCAACGTCCTGACTTTC. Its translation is CSVEDRRGRYGANVLTF. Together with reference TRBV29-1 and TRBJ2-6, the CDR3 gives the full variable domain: SAVISQKPSRDICQRGTSLTIQCQVDSQVTMMFWYRQQPGQSLTLIATANQGSEATYESGFVIDKFPISRPNLTFSTLTVSNMSPEDSSIYLCSVEDRRGRYGANVLTFGAGSRLTVL.

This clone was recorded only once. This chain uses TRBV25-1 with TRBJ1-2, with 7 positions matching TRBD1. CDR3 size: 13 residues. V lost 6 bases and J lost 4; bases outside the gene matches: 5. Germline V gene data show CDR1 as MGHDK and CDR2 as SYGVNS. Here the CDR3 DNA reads TGTGCCAGCAGCGCCGGGACAGTCTATGGCTACACCTTC. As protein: CASSAGTVYGYTF.

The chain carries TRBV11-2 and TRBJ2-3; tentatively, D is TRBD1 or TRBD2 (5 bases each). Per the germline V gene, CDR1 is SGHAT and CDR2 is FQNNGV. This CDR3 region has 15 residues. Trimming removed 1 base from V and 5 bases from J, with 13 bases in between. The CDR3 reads CASSLGDRNGDTQYF. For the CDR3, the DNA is TGTGCCAGCAGCTTAGGGGACCGCAACGGAGATACGCAGTATTTT. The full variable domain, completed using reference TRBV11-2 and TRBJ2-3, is EAGVAQSPRYKIIEKRQSVAFWCNPISGHATLYWYQQILGQGPKLLIQFQNNGVVDDSQLPKDRFSAERLKGVDSTLKIQPAKLEDSAVYLCASSLGDRNGDTQYFGPGTRLTVL.

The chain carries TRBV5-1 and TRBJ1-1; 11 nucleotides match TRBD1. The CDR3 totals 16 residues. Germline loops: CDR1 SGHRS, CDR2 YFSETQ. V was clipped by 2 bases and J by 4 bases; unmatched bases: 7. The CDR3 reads CASSFILGTGGTEAFF. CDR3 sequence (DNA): TGCGCCAGCAGCTTTATTTTAGGGACAGGGGGCACTGAAGCTTTCTTT.

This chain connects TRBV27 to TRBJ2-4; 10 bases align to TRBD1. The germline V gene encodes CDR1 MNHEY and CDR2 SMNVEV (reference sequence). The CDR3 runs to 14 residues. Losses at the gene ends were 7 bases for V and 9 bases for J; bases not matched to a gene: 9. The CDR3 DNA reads TGTGCCAGCATGCCGGGGACAGGGGTAGGCATTCAGTACTTC. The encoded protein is CASMPGTGVGIQYF.

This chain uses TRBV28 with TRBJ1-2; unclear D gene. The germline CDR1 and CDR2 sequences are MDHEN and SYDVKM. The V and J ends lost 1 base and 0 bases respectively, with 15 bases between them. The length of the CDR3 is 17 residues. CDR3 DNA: TGTGCCAGCAGTTTATATGGCCAGGATAAAGCTAACTATGGCTACACCTTC. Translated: CASSLYGQDKANYGYTF.

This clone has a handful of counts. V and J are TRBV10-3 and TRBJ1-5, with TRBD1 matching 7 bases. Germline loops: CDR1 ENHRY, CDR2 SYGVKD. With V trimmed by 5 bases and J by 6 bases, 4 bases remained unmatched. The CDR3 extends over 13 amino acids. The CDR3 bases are TGTGCCATCAGTCCGACAGGGCCTCAGCCCCAGCATTTT. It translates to CAISPTGPQPQHF.

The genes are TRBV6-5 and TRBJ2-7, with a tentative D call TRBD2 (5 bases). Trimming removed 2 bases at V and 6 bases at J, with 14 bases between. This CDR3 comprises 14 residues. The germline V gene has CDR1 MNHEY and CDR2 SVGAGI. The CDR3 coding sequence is TGTGCCAGCAGTTACCCCGAGATGGGGAGCGAGCAGTACTTC. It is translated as CASSYPEMGSEQYF.

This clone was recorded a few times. The CDR3 nucleotides read TGTGCCAGCAGTTGGACAGCCGACGGGGAGCTGTTTTTT. Translation: CASSWTADGELFF. The rearrangement links TRBV5-6 to TRBJ2-2; a weak D match, TRBD1 (6 bases). Germline V gives CDR1 SGHDT, CDR2 YYEEEE. V lost 5 bases and J 7 bases, leaving 12 bases between the germline ends. CDR3 length: 13 amino acids.

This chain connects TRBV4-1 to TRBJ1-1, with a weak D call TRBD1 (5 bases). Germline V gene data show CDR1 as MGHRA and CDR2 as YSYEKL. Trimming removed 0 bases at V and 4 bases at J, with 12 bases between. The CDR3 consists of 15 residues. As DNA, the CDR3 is TGCGCCAGCAGCCAAGAGTCCCCAGGGATCACTGAAGCTTTCTTT. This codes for CASSQESPGITEAFF.